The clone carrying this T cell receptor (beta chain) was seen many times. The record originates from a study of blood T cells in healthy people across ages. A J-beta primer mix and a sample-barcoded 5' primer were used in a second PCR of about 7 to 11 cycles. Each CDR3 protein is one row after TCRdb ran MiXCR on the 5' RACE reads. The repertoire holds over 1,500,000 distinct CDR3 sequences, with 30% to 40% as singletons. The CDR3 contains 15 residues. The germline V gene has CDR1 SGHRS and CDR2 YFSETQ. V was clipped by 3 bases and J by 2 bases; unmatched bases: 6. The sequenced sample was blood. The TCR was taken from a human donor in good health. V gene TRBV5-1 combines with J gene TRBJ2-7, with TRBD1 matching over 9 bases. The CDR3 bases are TGCGCCAGCAGCTACGGACAGGGGCGTCCCTACGAGCAGTACTTC. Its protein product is CASSYGQGRPYEQYF.